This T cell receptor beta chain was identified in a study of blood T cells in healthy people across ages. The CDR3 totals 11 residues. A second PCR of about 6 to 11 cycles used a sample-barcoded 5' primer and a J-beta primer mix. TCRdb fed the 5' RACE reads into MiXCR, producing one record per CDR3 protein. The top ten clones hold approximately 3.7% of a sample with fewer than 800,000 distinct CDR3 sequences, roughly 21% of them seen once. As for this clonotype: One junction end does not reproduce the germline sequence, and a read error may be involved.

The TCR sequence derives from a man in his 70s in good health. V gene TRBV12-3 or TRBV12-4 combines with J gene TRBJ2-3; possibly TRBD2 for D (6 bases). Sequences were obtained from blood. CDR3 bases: TGTGCCAGCTTGGGAGGAGATACGGAGTATTTT. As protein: CASLGGDTEYF.